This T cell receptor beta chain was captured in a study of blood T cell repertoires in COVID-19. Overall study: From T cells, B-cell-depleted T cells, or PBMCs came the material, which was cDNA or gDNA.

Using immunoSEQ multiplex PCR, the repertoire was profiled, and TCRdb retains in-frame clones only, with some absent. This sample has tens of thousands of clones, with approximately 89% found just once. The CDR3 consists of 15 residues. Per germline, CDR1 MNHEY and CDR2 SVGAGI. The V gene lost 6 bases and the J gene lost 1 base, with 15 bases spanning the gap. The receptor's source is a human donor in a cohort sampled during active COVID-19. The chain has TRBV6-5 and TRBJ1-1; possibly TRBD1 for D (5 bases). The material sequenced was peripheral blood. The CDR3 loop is CASSSLGRGNTEAFF. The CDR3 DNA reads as TGTGCCAGCAGCTCCCTCGGGAGGGGGAACACTGAAGCTTTCTTT.